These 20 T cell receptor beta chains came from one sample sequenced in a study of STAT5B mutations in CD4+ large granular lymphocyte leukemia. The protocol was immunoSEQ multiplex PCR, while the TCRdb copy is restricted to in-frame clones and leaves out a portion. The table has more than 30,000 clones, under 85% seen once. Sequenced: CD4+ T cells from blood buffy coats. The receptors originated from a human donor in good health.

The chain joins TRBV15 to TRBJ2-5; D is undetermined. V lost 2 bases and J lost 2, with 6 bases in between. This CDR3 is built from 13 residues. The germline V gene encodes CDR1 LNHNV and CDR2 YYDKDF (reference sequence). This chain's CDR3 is CATSRQRQETQYF. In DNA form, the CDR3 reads TGTGCCACCAGCAGACAGAGGCAAGAGACCCAGTACTTC.

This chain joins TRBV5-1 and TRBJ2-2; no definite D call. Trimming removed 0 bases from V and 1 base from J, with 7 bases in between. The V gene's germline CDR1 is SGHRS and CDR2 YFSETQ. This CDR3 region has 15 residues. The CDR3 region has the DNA TGCGCCAGCAGCTTGGAAGCGAGGAACACCGGGGAGCTGTTTTTT. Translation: CASSLEARNTGELFF.

Here the CDR3 reads CASRAGSGTVLGGELFF. The CDR3 DNA follows: TGTGCCAGCAGGGCTGGCTCAGGGACAGTCTTAGGCGGGGAGCTGTTTTTT. The chain links TRBV2 to TRBJ2-2, with 7 nucleotides matching TRBD1. The trim removed 6 bases at V and 7 bases at J, leaving 17 bases unmatched. Germline CDR1 reads SNHLY; CDR2 reads FYNNEI. The CDR3 totals 17 residues.

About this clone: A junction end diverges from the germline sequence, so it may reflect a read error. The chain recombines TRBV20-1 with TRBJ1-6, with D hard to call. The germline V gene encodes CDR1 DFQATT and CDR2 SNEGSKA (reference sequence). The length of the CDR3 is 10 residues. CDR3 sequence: CSPSGSPLHF. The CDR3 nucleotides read TGCAGTCCTAGCGGTTCACCCCTCCACTTT.

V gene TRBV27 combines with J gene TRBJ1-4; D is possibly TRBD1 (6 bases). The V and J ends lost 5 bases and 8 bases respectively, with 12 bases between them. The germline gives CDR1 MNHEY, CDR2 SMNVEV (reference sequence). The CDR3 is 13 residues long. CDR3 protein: CASSPLQGEKLFF. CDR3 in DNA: TGTGCCAGCAGTCCCCTACAGGGAGAAAAACTGTTTTTT.

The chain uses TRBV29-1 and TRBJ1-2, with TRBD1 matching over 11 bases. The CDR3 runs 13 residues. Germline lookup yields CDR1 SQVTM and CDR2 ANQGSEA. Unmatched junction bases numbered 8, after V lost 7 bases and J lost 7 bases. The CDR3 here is CSATGQGAGGYTF. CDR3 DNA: TGCAGCGCGACCGGACAGGGGGCAGGTGGCTACACCTTC.

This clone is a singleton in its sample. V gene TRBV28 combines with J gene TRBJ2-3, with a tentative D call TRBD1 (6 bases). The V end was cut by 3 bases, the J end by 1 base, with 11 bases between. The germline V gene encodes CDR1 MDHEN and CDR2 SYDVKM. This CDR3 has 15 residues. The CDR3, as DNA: TGTGCCAGCAGTTTCCAACAGGGAGGCACAGATACGCAGTATTTT. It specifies CASSFQQGGTDTQYF.

The CDR3 here is CASSSRQATNTGELFF. The CDR3 nucleotides read TGCGCCAGCAGCAGCCGACAGGCAACGAACACCGGGGAGCTGTTTTTT. The rearrangement uses TRBV5-1 and TRBJ2-2, with D possibly TRBD1 on 6 matching bases. Germline V CDR1 and CDR2: SGHRS, YFSETQ. The V gene lost 4 bases and the J gene lost 0 bases, with 13 bases spanning the gap. The CDR3 contains 16 residues.

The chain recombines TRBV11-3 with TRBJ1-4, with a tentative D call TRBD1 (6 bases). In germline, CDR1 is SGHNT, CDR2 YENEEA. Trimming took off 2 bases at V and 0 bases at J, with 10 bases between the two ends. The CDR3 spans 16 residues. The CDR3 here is CASSLKAGATNEKLFF. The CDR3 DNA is TGTGCCAGCAGCTTAAAGGCAGGGGCAACTAATGAAAAACTGTTTTTT.

The CDR3 coding sequence is TGCGCCAGCAGCTCACAGGGGACGGATTCACCCCTCCACTTT. Protein: CASSSQGTDSPLHF. J is TRBJ1-6 and V is TRBV5-1; 7 bases match TRBD1. The V gene end was trimmed by 3 bases and the J gene end by 8 bases; junction bases not matched to a gene: 5. CDR1 is SGHRS and CDR2 is YFSETQ in the germline V gene. The CDR3 runs 14 residues.

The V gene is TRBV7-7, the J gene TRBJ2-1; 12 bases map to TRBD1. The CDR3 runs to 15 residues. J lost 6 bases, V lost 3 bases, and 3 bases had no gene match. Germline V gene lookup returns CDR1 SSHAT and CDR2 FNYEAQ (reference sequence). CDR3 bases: TGTGCCAGCAGCTTGGGACAGGGGGCAGTCAATGAGCAGTTCTTC. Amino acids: CASSLGQGAVNEQFF.

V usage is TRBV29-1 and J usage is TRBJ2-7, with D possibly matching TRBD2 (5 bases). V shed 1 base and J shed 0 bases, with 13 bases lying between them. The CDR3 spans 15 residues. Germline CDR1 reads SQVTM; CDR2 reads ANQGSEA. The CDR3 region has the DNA TGCAGCGTTGAAGTAAGAGGGAGTTACTCCTACGAGCAGTACTTC. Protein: CSVEVRGSYSYEQYF.

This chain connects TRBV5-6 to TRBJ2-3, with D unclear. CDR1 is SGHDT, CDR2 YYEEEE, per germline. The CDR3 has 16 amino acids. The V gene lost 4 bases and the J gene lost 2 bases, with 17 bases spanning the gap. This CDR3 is CASSPMWTTTTDTQYF. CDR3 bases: TGTGCCAGCAGCCCTATGTGGACGACGACCACAGATACGCAGTATTTT.

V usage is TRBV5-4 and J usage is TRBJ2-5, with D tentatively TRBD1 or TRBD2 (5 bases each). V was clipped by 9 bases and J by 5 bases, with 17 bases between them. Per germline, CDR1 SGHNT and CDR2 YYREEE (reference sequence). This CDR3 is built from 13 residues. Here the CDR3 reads CATHTGRLETQYF. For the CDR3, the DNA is TGTGCCACCCATACGGGGCGCTTGGAGACCCAGTACTTC.

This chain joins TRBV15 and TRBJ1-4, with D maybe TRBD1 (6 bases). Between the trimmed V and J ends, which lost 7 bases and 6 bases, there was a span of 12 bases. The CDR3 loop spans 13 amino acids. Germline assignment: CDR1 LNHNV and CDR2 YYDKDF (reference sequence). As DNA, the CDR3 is TGTGCCACCAACACAGGGCGGGATGAAAAACTGTTTTTT. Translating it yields CATNTGRDEKLFF. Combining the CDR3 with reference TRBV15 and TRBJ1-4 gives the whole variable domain DAMVIQNPRYQVTQFGKPVTLSCSQTLNHNVMYWYQQKSSQAPKLLFHYYDKDFNNEADTPDNFQSRRPNTSFCFLDIRSPGLGDTAMYLCATNTGRDEKLFFGSGTQLSVL.

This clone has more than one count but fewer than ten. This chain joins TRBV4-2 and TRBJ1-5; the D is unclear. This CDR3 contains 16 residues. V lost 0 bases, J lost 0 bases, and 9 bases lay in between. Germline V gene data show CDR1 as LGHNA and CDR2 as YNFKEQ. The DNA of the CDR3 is TGTGCCAGCAGCCAAGAAGTGGGAAATAGCAATCAGCCCCAGCATTTT. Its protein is CASSQEVGNSNQPQHF.

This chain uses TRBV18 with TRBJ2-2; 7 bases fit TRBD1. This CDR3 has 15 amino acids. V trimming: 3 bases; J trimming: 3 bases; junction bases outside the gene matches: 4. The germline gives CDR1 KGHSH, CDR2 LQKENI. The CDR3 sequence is CASSPGQPDTGELFF. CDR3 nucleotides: TGTGCCAGCTCACCGGGACAGCCGGACACCGGGGAGCTGTTTTTT.

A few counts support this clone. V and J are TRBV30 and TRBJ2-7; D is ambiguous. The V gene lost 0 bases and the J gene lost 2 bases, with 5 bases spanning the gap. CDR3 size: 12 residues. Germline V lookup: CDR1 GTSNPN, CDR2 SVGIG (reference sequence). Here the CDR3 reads CAWSVGPYEQYF. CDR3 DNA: TGTGCCTGGAGTGTAGGACCCTACGAGCAGTACTTC.

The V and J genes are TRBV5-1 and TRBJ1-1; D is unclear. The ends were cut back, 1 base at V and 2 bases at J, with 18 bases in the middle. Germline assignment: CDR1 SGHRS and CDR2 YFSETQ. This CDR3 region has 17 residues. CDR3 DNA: TGCGCCAGCAGCTTGTTAGGCAATAGCTGGGCCAACACTGAAGCTTTCTTT. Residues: CASSLLGNSWANTEAFF.

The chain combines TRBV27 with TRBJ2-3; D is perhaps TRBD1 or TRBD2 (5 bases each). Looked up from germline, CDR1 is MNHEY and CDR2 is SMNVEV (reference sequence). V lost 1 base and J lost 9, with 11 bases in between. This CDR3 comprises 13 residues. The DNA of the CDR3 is TGTGCCAGCAGTTTATTAAGAGGGGCCACGCAGTATTTT. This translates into CASSLLRGATQYF.